The 18 T cell receptor beta chains given below trace back to one sample, sequenced in a study of OX40 agonist ivuxolimab in advanced cancers. The protocol was immunoSEQ multiplex PCR, while the TCRdb copy is restricted to in-frame clones and leaves out a portion. The sample comprises some 150,000 clones, just over 90% of which are singletons, and over 0.8% rests with the top ten. Material: CD4+ or CD8+ T cells sorted from blood, obtained in a trial of the OX40 agonist ivuxolimab. These receptors all stem from an adult with an advanced solid tumor such as melanoma, head and neck, liver or kidney cancer.

This clone was counted once. The rearrangement links TRBV5-1 to TRBJ1-1, with D unclear. V was pared by 0 bases and J by 0 bases, with 9 bases between. Per germline, CDR1 SGHRS and CDR2 YFSETQ. The length of the CDR3 is 15 residues. CDR3 sequence reads: CASSLEMSLNTEAFF. CDR3 sequence (DNA): TGCGCCAGCAGCTTGGAGATGAGTTTGAACACTGAAGCTTTCTTT.

This sequence joins TRBV11-3 and TRBJ2-1; weak D call: TRBD2 (6 bases). V shed 5 bases and J shed 8 bases, with 13 bases lying between them. CDR1 and CDR2 from the germline V gene are SGHNT and YENEEA. The CDR3 runs 13 residues. CDR3 residues: CASSTTRGDEQFF. CDR3 DNA: TGTGCCAGCAGCACGACCCGCGGGGATGAGCAGTTCTTC.

The CDR3 coding sequence is TGTGCCAGCAGCTTCATGGCCAAGCAGTACTTC. Encoded protein: CASSFMAKQYF. The rearrangement uses TRBV5-8 and TRBJ2-7, with unresolved D. The CDR3 totals 11 residues. The germline V gene encodes CDR1 SGHTS and CDR2 YDEGEE. Trimming left V 2 bases short and J 8 bases short, with 8 bases between.

The chain uses TRBV10-3 and TRBJ1-5; D remains ambiguous. V shed 3 bases and J shed 10 bases, with 10 bases lying between them. Germline V gene data show CDR1 as ENHRY and CDR2 as SYGVKD. The CDR3 has 12 amino acids. The CDR3 loop is CAISDQKAPQHF. The CDR3 region has the DNA TGTGCCATCAGTGATCAGAAGGCTCCCCAGCATTTT.

The chain links TRBV10-3 to TRBJ2-3; D remains unclear. Germline-derived CDR1 and CDR2 are ENHRY and SYGVKD. V was cut by 2 bases and J by 7 bases, with 4 bases left in between. The CDR3 runs 11 residues. The CDR3: CAISETNTQYF. The CDR3 DNA follows: TGTGCCATCAGTGAGACCAATACGCAGTATTTT.

The V and J genes are TRBV6-1 and TRBJ1-5; the match to TRBD1 covers 7 bases. V shed 6 bases and J 9 bases; nucleotides not matched to a gene: 11. The CDR3 contains 14 residues. Looked up from germline, CDR1 is MNHNS and CDR2 is SASEGT. CDR3 nucleotides: TGTGCCAGCAGATCCGGACAGGTCTTGGGGCCCCAGCATTTT. Its translation is CASRSGQVLGPQHF.

This chain joins TRBV10-3 and TRBJ1-1; D gene uncertain. The CDR3 has 12 amino acids. V dropped 2 bases and J dropped 6 bases, with 7 bases sitting between them. The germline V gene has CDR1 ENHRY and CDR2 SYGVKD. CDR3 nucleotides: TGTGCCATCAGTGAGATCGCGTCTGAAGCTTTCTTT. This translates into CAISEIASEAFF.

The V and J genes are TRBV9 and TRBJ2-3; 10 bases are a match to TRBD2. The CDR3 has 16 residues. CDR1 and CDR2 from the germline V gene are SGDLS and YYNGEE. Losses at the gene ends were 0 bases for V and 2 bases for J; bases not matched to a gene: 3. Here the CDR3 DNA reads TGTGCCAGCAGCGTAGAAGCGGGAGGGCCCACAGATACGCAGTATTTT. Residues: CASSVEAGGPTDTQYF.

The V and J genes are TRBV6-5 and TRBJ1-1, with a tentative D call TRBD1 (5 bases). CDR1 is MNHEY, CDR2 SVGAGI, per germline. The CDR3 extends over 14 amino acids. V shed 7 bases and J shed 5 bases, with 17 bases lying between them. The CDR3 spells CASTDSKPNTEAFF. In nucleotides, the CDR3 is TGTGCCAGCACCGACAGTAAGCCTAATACTGAAGCTTTCTTT.

The chain has TRBV14 and TRBJ1-2; perhaps TRBD1 as D (5 bases). CDR1 is SGHDN and CDR2 is FVKESK in the germline V gene. CDR3 size: 11 residues. Trimming cost V 3 bases and J 8 bases, with 7 bases left between them. The CDR3 DNA reads TGTGCCAGCAGCCACGAGGGGGGCTACACCTTC. Amino acids: CASSHEGGYTF.

This chain uses TRBV5-1 with TRBJ2-7; unclear D gene. This CDR3 region has 14 residues. V was clipped by 6 bases and J by 4 bases, with 17 bases between them. Germline CDR1 is SGHRS and CDR2 is YFSETQ. CDR3 sequence: CASKRADGVYEQYF. As DNA, the CDR3 is TGCGCCAGCAAAAGGGCGGACGGAGTTTACGAGCAGTACTTC.

The rearrangement uses TRBV5-4 and TRBJ2-7, with 9 positions matching TRBD2. In germline, CDR1 is SGHNT, CDR2 YYREEE (reference sequence). The CDR3 extends over 19 amino acids. V lost 0 bases to trimming and J lost 4 bases; unmatched junction nucleotides: 17. The CDR3 DNA follows: TGTGCCAGCAGCTTGGGGATCGGGGTAGCGGGAGAGGGGCCATACGAGCAGTACTTC. Translating it yields CASSLGIGVAGEGPYEQYF.

Only a few counts were recorded for this clone. V gene TRBV2 combines with J gene TRBJ1-5; tentative D call: TRBD1 (5 bases). V lost 4 bases and J lost 5, with 9 bases in between. Per germline, CDR1 SNHLY and CDR2 FYNNEI. The CDR3 is 13 amino acids. DNA of the CDR3: TGTGCCAGCAGTGGGGACCACGATCAGCCCCAGCATTTT. The encoded protein is CASSGDHDQPQHF.

This rearrangement joins TRBV5-1 to TRBJ1-2, with 7 nucleotides matching TRBD1. CDR3 length: 15 residues. Per germline, CDR1 SGHRS and CDR2 YFSETQ. J gave up 4 bases and V 2 bases, and 8 bases lay outside the gene matches. CDR3 protein: CASSFGTVNLYGYTF. The CDR3 DNA follows: TGCGCCAGCAGCTTCGGGACAGTCAACCTCTATGGCTACACCTTC.

The chain joins TRBV9 to TRBJ1-4; weak D call: TRBD1 (6 bases). Germline V gene sequence: CDR1 SGDLS, CDR2 YYNGEE. The CDR3 is 14 residues long. The V end lost 3 bases, the J end lost 1 base, and 7 bases lay between the germline ends. Written as DNA, the CDR3 is TGTGCCAGCAGCGAAGGGGGAACTAATGAAAAACTGTTTTTT. Translated: CASSEGGTNEKLFF.

The V and J genes are TRBV28 and TRBJ1-1; no firm D call. The CDR3 has 16 amino acids. V was pared by 6 bases and J by 1 base, with 18 bases between. Germline V CDR1 and CDR2: MDHEN, SYDVKM. As DNA, the CDR3 is TGTGCCAGCAGCAGCCCCGCGACGGGTGGGAACACTGAAGCTTTCTTT. Encoded protein: CASSSPATGGNTEAFF.

The V and J genes are TRBV5-1 and TRBJ2-1; D unresolved. The CDR3 is made up of 11 amino acids. Trimming shortened V by 3 bases and J by 7 bases, and 5 bases separated the two germline ends. From germline, CDR1 is SGHRS and CDR2 YFSETQ. CDR3 loop: CASSSGNEQFF. As DNA, the CDR3 is TGCGCCAGCAGCTCTGGGAATGAGCAGTTCTTC.

Only a few counts were recorded for this clone. The chain links TRBV6-6 to TRBJ1-1; weak D call: TRBD1 (5 bases). Germline V gene data show CDR1 as MNHNY and CDR2 as SVGAGI (reference sequence). Trimming pared 6 bases from V and 1 base from J, leaving 9 bases between. The CDR3 covers 13 residues. CDR3 DNA: TGTGCCAGCAGACAACAGGAGAACACTGAAGCTTTCTTT. It encodes CASRQQENTEAFF.